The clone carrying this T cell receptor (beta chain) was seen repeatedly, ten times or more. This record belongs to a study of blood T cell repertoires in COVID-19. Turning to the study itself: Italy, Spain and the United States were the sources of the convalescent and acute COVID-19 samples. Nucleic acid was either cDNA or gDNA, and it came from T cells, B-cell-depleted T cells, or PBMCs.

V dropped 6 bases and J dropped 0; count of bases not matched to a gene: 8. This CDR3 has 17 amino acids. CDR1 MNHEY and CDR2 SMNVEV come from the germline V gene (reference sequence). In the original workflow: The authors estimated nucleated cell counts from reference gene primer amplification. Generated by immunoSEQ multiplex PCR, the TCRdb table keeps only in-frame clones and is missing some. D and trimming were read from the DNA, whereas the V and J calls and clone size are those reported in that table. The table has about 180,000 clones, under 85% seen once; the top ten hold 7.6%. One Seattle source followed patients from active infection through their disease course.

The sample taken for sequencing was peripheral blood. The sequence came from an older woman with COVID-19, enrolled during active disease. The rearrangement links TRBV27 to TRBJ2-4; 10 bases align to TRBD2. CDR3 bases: TGTGCCAGCAGCACCAGGACTAGCGGACTAGCCAAAAACATTCAGTACTTC. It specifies CASSTRTSGLAKNIQYF.